Below are 20 T cell receptor beta chains sequenced from a single sample in a study of blood T cell repertoires in COVID-19. Sequenced by immunoSEQ multiplex PCR; TCRdb stores in-frame clones only, minus some. The repertoire consists of under 300,000 clones, with roughly 90% occurring once and the leading ten covering around 5.9%. Source material: peripheral blood. All receptors come from a man aged 55 to 69 with acute or convalescent COVID-19.

This clone was recorded once. This chain connects TRBV30 to TRBJ1-6; D is unclear. V shed 2 bases and J shed 8 bases, with 10 bases lying between them. The CDR3 extends over 13 amino acids. Per the germline V gene, CDR1 is GTSNPN and CDR2 is SVGIG (reference sequence). CDR3 nucleotides: TGTGCCTGGAGTTCGGAGGCCGATTCACCCCTCCACTTT. As protein: CAWSSEADSPLHF.

The V gene is TRBV30, the J gene TRBJ1-1, with D possibly matching TRBD1 (6 bases). The CDR3 is 12 amino acids. In germline, CDR1 is GTSNPN, CDR2 SVGIG (reference sequence). V was pared by 5 bases and J by 5 bases, with 12 bases between. Here the CDR3 DNA reads TGTGCCTGGGGCACAGGGCGGACTGAAGCTTTCTTT. Its protein product is CAWGTGRTEAFF.

The chain carries TRBV5-1 and TRBJ2-5; 10 bases line up with TRBD2. Germline V gene lookup returns CDR1 SGHRS and CDR2 YFSETQ. This CDR3 comprises 17 residues. After removal of 5 bases from V and 2 bases from J, the junction contained 12 bases not matched to a gene. CDR3: CASRWASGRVRQETQYF. CDR3 DNA: TGCGCCAGCAGATGGGCTAGCGGGAGAGTGCGTCAAGAGACCCAGTACTTC.

The chain links TRBV29-1 to TRBJ2-5; TRBD1 matches at 9 bases. Germline lookup yields CDR1 SQVTM and CDR2 ANQGSEA. CDR3 size: 12 residues. With 6 bases clipped from V and 6 bases from J, the junction kept 5 bases outside the gene matches. The CDR3 here is CSVDRGKKTQYF. Written as DNA, the CDR3 is TGCAGCGTCGACAGGGGGAAAAAGACCCAGTACTTC.

This clone was counted between two and nine times. V usage is TRBV28 and J usage is TRBJ2-1, with 7 bases identical to TRBD1. The CDR3 is 12 amino acids. Germline V gene sequence: CDR1 MDHEN, CDR2 SYDVKM. J gave up 12 bases and V 5 bases, and 7 bases lay outside the gene matches. Written as DNA, the CDR3 is TGTGCCAGCAGTATCGGACGACAGGGGCAGTTCTTC. Translation: CASSIGRQGQFF.

The chain recombines TRBV5-4 with TRBJ2-1, with D perhaps TRBD1 (7 bases). Trimming removed 4 bases at V and 2 bases at J, with 16 bases between. Germline-derived CDR1 and CDR2 are SGHNT and YYREEE (reference sequence). CDR3 size: 16 residues. CDR3 sequence reads: CASSRGGTVAYNEQFF. Written as DNA, the CDR3 is TGTGCCAGCAGCCGCGGCGGGACAGTCGCCTACAATGAGCAGTTCTTC.

The chain has TRBV5-6 and TRBJ1-3, with D maybe TRBD1 (6 bases). The ends were cut back, 0 bases at V and 2 bases at J, with 6 bases in the middle. CDR1 and CDR2 from the germline V gene are SGHDT and YYEEEE. This CDR3 spans 14 amino acids. Here the CDR3 DNA reads TGTGCCAGCAGCTTGGACAGGGCTGGAAACACCATATATTTT. Protein: CASSLDRAGNTIYF. Based on the CDR3 plus reference TRBV5-6 and TRBJ1-3, the full variable domain is DAGVTQSPTHLIKTRGQQVTLRCSPKSGHDTVSWYQQALGQGPQFIFQYYEEEERQRGNFPDRFSGHQFPNYSSELNVNALLLGDSALYLCASSLDRAGNTIYFGEGSWLTVV.

The chain uses TRBV7-3 and TRBJ2-1, with unresolved D. The V and J ends lost 2 bases and 0 bases respectively, with 14 bases between them. The CDR3 is made up of 17 amino acids. Germline V gene lookup returns CDR1 SGHTA and CDR2 FQGTGA. CDR3 sequence (DNA): TGTGCCAGCAGCTTAGCTACGGGTCCTAGCTCCTACAATGAGCAGTTCTTC. Translation: CASSLATGPSSYNEQFF.

The rearrangement links TRBV2 to TRBJ2-1; D remains ambiguous. Germline values: CDR1 SNHLY, CDR2 FYNNEI. There are 15 residues in the CDR3. Trimming stripped 6 bases from V and 2 bases from J, with 14 bases between. Here the CDR3 DNA reads TGTGCCAGCAGACGCGCCATGAATACCTACAATGAGCAGTTCTTC. It yields the protein CASRRAMNTYNEQFF. The whole variable domain, filled in from reference TRBV2 and TRBJ2-1, reads EPEVTQTPSHQVTQMGQEVILRCVPISNHLYFYWYRQILGQKVEFLVSFYNNEISEKSEIFDDQFSVERPDGSNFTLKIRSTKLEDSAMYFCASRRAMNTYNEQFFGPGTRLTVL.

As DNA, the CDR3 is TGCGCCAGCAGCCACCGAGGAGCTGGACAGTACACCGGGGAGCTGTTTTTT. It encodes CASSHRGAGQYTGELFF. This chain links TRBV4-1 with TRBJ2-2; D is possibly TRBD1 (6 bases). The CDR3 contains 17 residues. V shed 3 bases and J shed 3 bases, with 17 bases lying between them. CDR1 is MGHRA, CDR2 YSYEKL, per germline.

The chain uses TRBV19 and TRBJ1-5; D ambiguous. This CDR3 spans 15 amino acids. Germline loops: CDR1 LNHDA, CDR2 SQIVND (reference sequence). Trimming removed 1 base from V and 4 bases from J, with 11 bases in between. The CDR3 coding sequence is TGTGCCAGTAGTATAGGGAGGTCGGGGAATCAGCCCCAGCATTTT. Its protein is CASSIGRSGNQPQHF.

The chain recombines TRBV9 with TRBJ2-1; D gene ambiguous. Germline V gene sequence: CDR1 SGDLS, CDR2 YYNGEE. Trimming left V 0 bases short and J 4 bases short, with 8 bases between. This CDR3 comprises 14 residues. The DNA of the CDR3 is TGTGCCAGCAGCGTAGATTCCGGGTACAATGAGCAGTTCTTC. Translation: CASSVDSGYNEQFF.

This clone has just one count. The chain links TRBV27 to TRBJ1-1, with 8 positions matching TRBD1. The CDR3 has 16 residues. The trim removed 2 bases at V and 0 bases at J, leaving 5 bases unmatched. Germline CDR1 and CDR2: MNHEY and SMNVEV (reference sequence). Written as DNA, the CDR3 is TGTGCCAGCAGTTTACAGGGGGCGCTTATGAACACTGAAGCTTTCTTT. The encoded protein is CASSLQGALMNTEAFF.

The J gene is TRBJ1-6, the V gene TRBV18; D gene ambiguous. CDR1 and CDR2 (germline): KGHSH, LQKENI. This CDR3 region has 15 residues. V lost 3 bases and J lost 14, with 20 bases in between. The CDR3 loop reads CASSPRSVSGETLHF. In DNA form, the CDR3 reads TGTGCCAGCTCACCCCGTTCAGTCTCGGGAGAAACCCTCCACTTT.

The chain carries TRBV9 and TRBJ1-1, with 12 bases that match TRBD1. This CDR3 is built from 16 residues. V dropped 4 bases and J dropped 7; count of bases not matched to a gene: 11. Germline CDR1 reads SGDLS; CDR2 reads YYNGEE. Written as DNA, the CDR3 is TGTGCCAGCAGCCCCACCGGGACAGGGGGCCTTGGTGAAGCTTTCTTT. Translation gives CASSPTGTGGLGEAFF.

V usage is TRBV7-2 and J usage is TRBJ1-2; 7 nucleotides agree with TRBD1. Per germline, CDR1 SGHTA and CDR2 FQGNSA. This CDR3 region has 14 residues. Germline trimming cut 4 bases from V and 4 bases from J; bases unmatched to any gene: 6. For the CDR3, the DNA is TGTGCCAGCAGCTCAGACAGGGCGAGCTATGGCTACACCTTC. Translating it yields CASSSDRASYGYTF.

This chain joins TRBV5-4 and TRBJ1-4, with a weak D call TRBD1 (5 bases). V lost 0 bases to trimming and J lost 8 bases, with 17 bases between them. The CDR3 length is 16 residues. Per germline, CDR1 SGHNT and CDR2 YYREEE (reference sequence). CDR3 bases: TGTGCCAGCAGCTTGGGACGGGGGGAAGTCGGCGAAAAACTGTTTTTT. Encoded protein: CASSLGRGEVGEKLFF.

The chain recombines TRBV2 with TRBJ2-5; TRBD2 aligns across 10 bases. Looked up from germline, CDR1 is SNHLY and CDR2 is FYNNEI. There are 16 residues in the CDR3. The V gene end was trimmed by 4 bases and the J gene end by 1 base; junction bases not matched to a gene: 6. DNA of the CDR3: TGTGCCAGCAGTGCTGGTAGCGGGAGGTCCCAAGAGACCCAGTACTTC. Its translation is CASSAGSGRSQETQYF.

J is TRBJ2-3 and V is TRBV11-2; 14 bases map to TRBD2. V lost 5 bases to trimming and J lost 6 bases; unmatched junction nucleotides: 7. Germline loops: CDR1 SGHAT, CDR2 FQNNGV. CDR3 length: 16 amino acids. The CDR3: CASSQGTSGSWDTQYF. CDR3 DNA: TGTGCCAGCAGCCAAGGGACTAGCGGGAGTTGGGATACGCAGTATTTT.

This chain connects TRBV6-2 or TRBV6-3 to TRBJ1-1; unclear D gene. This CDR3 has 13 amino acids. V was pared by 4 bases and J by 2 bases, with 8 bases between. Looked up from germline, CDR1 is MNHEY and CDR2 is SVGEGT. Here the CDR3 DNA reads TGTGCCAGCAGTTTCGGGAGAAACACTGAAGCTTTCTTT. Protein sequence: CASSFGRNTEAFF.